Listed below are T cell receptor beta chains from one sample, sequenced in a study of cytomegalovirus exposure and HLA in healthy donors. Libraries were prepared by immunoSEQ multiplex PCR; TCRdb keeps only in-frame clonotypes and omits some of them. The sample shows fewer than 100,000 clones, around 94% of them seen only once. Sequenced input: PBMCs. The origin of the receptors is a woman between 18 and 30 years old in good health and CMV-seropositive. Each CDR3 is given with its conserved first and last residue. Each record gives: D gene, V gene, J gene, clone size, CDR3 DNA, CDR3 protein. D genes are given only for firm matches. A clone size is listed for some rows: how often the clone was seen (once, few, many), or a class if it is expanded.

D gene: TRBD1; V gene: TRBV19; J gene: TRBJ2-2; clone size: NA; CDR3 DNA: TGTGCCAGTAGCCCGGACAGGGGAAACACCGGGGAGCTGTTTTTT; CDR3 protein: CASSPDRGNTGELFF
D gene: TRBD1; V gene: TRBV2; J gene: TRBJ2-1; clone size: NA; CDR3 DNA: TGTGCCAGCAGCCAGGGGGGGAAGGGGACAGGGGGCGATGAGCAGTTCTTC; CDR3 protein: CASSQGGKGTGGDEQFF
D gene: NA; V gene: TRBV28; J gene: TRBJ2-7; clone size: NA; CDR3 DNA: TGTGCCGTCCGGGAACCTAACTCCTACGAGCAGTACTTC; CDR3 protein: CAVREPNSYEQYF
D gene: TRBD1; V gene: TRBV5-1; J gene: TRBJ1-1; clone size: NA; CDR3 DNA: TGCGCCAGCAGCTCCGCTGACAGGGGATCTGAAGCTTTCTTT; CDR3 protein: CASSSADRGSEAFF
D gene: NA; V gene: TRBV5-1; J gene: TRBJ2-7; clone size: NA; CDR3 DNA: TGCGCCAGCAGCTTGGCCGGGGTCTACGAGCAGTACTTC; CDR3 protein: CASSLAGVYEQYF
D gene: NA; V gene: TRBV27; J gene: TRBJ2-3; clone size: once; CDR3 DNA: TGTGCCAGCAGTTTATCGGGAGTTTGGACAGATACGCAGTATTTT; CDR3 protein: CASSLSGVWTDTQYF
D gene: TRBD1; V gene: TRBV2; J gene: TRBJ2-7; clone size: few; CDR3 DNA: TGTGCCAGCAGTGACCAGGGACAGGGGTACGAGCAGTACTTC; CDR3 protein: CASSDQGQGYEQYF
D gene: NA; V gene: TRBV11-2; J gene: TRBJ1-1; clone size: once; CDR3 DNA: TGTGCCAGCAGATTAATTAGGGGCAGGACCCCTGAAGCTTTCTTT; CDR3 protein: CASRLIRGRTPEAFF
D gene: NA; V gene: TRBV14; J gene: TRBJ1-1; clone size: NA; CDR3 DNA: TGTGCCAGCAGCCTGGTTGAGGAAACTGAAGCTTTCTTT; CDR3 protein: CASSLVEETEAFF
D gene: NA; V gene: TRBV7-2; J gene: TRBJ2-3; clone size: NA; CDR3 DNA: TGTGCCAGCAGCTTAGATGAGTTCGGGAGCACAGATACGCAGTATTTT; CDR3 protein: CASSLDEFGSTDTQYF
D gene: NA; V gene: TRBV28; J gene: TRBJ2-3; clone size: NA; CDR3 DNA: TGTGCCAGCAGCGGGCTGGAGGGGTCAGATACGCAGTATTTT; CDR3 protein: CASSGLEGSDTQYF
D gene: TRBD1; V gene: TRBV5-5; J gene: TRBJ2-2; clone size: NA; CDR3 DNA: TGTGCCAGCAGCTTTGTTGTATCGGCAGGGGGCTATTCCGGGGAGCTGTTTTTT; CDR3 protein: CASSFVVSAGGYSGELFF
D gene: TRBD1; V gene: TRBV9; J gene: TRBJ1-2; clone size: NA; CDR3 DNA: TGTGCCAGCAGCCCGACCGGGACAGGGGGCGCCCAGACCTTC; CDR3 protein: CASSPTGTGGAQTF
D gene: NA; V gene: TRBV18; J gene: TRBJ1-4; clone size: NA; CDR3 DNA: TGTGCCAGCTCACCCGAGGACAGCCTTAATGAAAAACTGTTTTTT; CDR3 protein: CASSPEDSLNEKLFF
D gene: NA; V gene: TRBV7-6; J gene: TRBJ1-5; clone size: NA; CDR3 DNA: TGTGCCAGCAGAGGAGGGCCTAATCAGCCCCAGCATTTT; CDR3 protein: CASRGGPNQPQHF
D gene: TRBD2; V gene: TRBV28; J gene: TRBJ2-5; clone size: NA; CDR3 DNA: TGTGCCAGCAGCTCTAGCGGGAGCGGTCTAGAAGAGACCCAGTACTTC; CDR3 protein: CASSSSGSGLEETQYF
D gene: NA; V gene: TRBV4-1; J gene: TRBJ2-3; clone size: few; CDR3 DNA: TGCGCCAGCAGCCACCTACAGGGGACTAGCACAGATACGCAGTATTTT; CDR3 protein: CASSHLQGTSTDTQYF
D gene: NA; V gene: TRBV4-2; J gene: TRBJ2-2; clone size: NA; CDR3 DNA: TGTGCCAGCAGCCAAGAGGGCCGGGGAATCACCGGGGAGCTGTTTTTT; CDR3 protein: CASSQEGRGITGELFF
D gene: TRBD2; V gene: TRBV4-3; J gene: TRBJ2-3; clone size: NA; CDR3 DNA: TGCGCCAGCAGCCAAGTCCTTACTAGCGTCAAGGGAGATACGCAGTATTTT; CDR3 protein: CASSQVLTSVKGDTQYF
D gene: NA; V gene: TRBV2; J gene: TRBJ1-6; clone size: NA; CDR3 DNA: TGTGCCAGCGTAGACAGGATCGATCTTGCAAATTCACCCCTCCACTTT; CDR3 protein: CASVDRIDLANSPLHF
D gene: NA; V gene: TRBV20-1; J gene: TRBJ2-1; clone size: NA; CDR3 DNA: TGCAGTGCTAGCCGCTTGGGCGAGCAGTTCTTC; CDR3 protein: CSASRLGEQFF
D gene: TRBD1; V gene: TRBV11-2; J gene: TRBJ2-7; clone size: NA; CDR3 DNA: TGTGCCAGCAGCTTAGTAGGGGGCGGGCCGAGGGAGCAGTACTTC; CDR3 protein: CASSLVGGGPREQYF
D gene: NA; V gene: TRBV28; J gene: TRBJ2-5; clone size: NA; CDR3 DNA: TGTGCCAGCAGTTCGGGACAAGAGACCCAGTACTTC; CDR3 protein: CASSSGQETQYF
D gene: NA; V gene: TRBV19; J gene: TRBJ1-1; clone size: NA; CDR3 DNA: TGTGCCAGCAGGAACACTGAAGCTTTCTTT; CDR3 protein: CASRNTEAFF
D gene: NA; V gene: TRBV28; J gene: TRBJ1-1; clone size: NA; CDR3 DNA: TGTGCCAGCAGTTTAGGTACGACAGTGAACACTGAAGCTTTCTTT; CDR3 protein: CASSLGTTVNTEAFF
D gene: TRBD1; V gene: TRBV10-3; J gene: TRBJ2-1; clone size: NA; CDR3 DNA: TGTGCCATCAGGGGACAGGGGAATGAGCAGTTCTTC; CDR3 protein: CAIRGQGNEQFF
D gene: TRBD1; V gene: TRBV30; J gene: TRBJ1-5; clone size: NA; CDR3 DNA: TGTGCCTGGGAAGTCAGACCGCTTCGGGACAGAAACAATCAGCCCCAGCATTTT; CDR3 protein: CAWEVRPLRDRNNQPQHF
D gene: TRBD1; V gene: TRBV6-5; J gene: TRBJ2-5; clone size: NA; CDR3 DNA: TGTGCCAGCAGTTACTCGTACAGGGGGCCTTTAGAGACCCAGTACTTC; CDR3 protein: CASSYSYRGPLETQYF
D gene: NA; V gene: TRBV28; J gene: TRBJ1-2; clone size: NA; CDR3 DNA: TGTGCCAGCAGTTTACGTCCAGAGACAGGCTACGGCTACACCTTC; CDR3 protein: CASSLRPETGYGYTF
D gene: NA; V gene: TRBV7-6; J gene: TRBJ1-4; clone size: NA; CDR3 DNA: TGTGCCAGCAGCTTAAGCGGTGGGGGGGAAAAACTGTTTTTT; CDR3 protein: CASSLSGGGEKLFF
D gene: TRBD2; V gene: TRBV11-3; J gene: TRBJ2-7; clone size: NA; CDR3 DNA: TGTGCCAGCAGCCTAAGACGACCGGGACTAGCGGGAGGGCCGGACGAGCAGTACTTC; CDR3 protein: CASSLRRPGLAGGPDEQYF
D gene: NA; V gene: TRBV6-6; J gene: TRBJ2-1; clone size: NA; CDR3 DNA: TGTGCCAGCAGTTCCGTGACTAGATTGGATGAGCAGTTCTTC; CDR3 protein: CASSSVTRLDEQFF
D gene: NA; V gene: TRBV7-2; J gene: TRBJ2-7; clone size: NA; CDR3 DNA: TGTGCCAGCAGCTTAATCGTTAGCGGCCACGAGCAGTACTTC; CDR3 protein: CASSLIVSGHEQYF
D gene: TRBD1; V gene: TRBV11-2; J gene: TRBJ1-1; clone size: NA; CDR3 DNA: TGTGCCAGCAGCTTCGGGACAGGACAGAACACTGAAGCTTTCTTT; CDR3 protein: CASSFGTGQNTEAFF
D gene: NA; V gene: TRBV28; J gene: TRBJ1-2; clone size: NA; CDR3 DNA: TGTGCCACCCCCCGCCGTGGCAGGGCAACCGGCTACACCTTC; CDR3 protein: CATPRRGRATGYTF
D gene: TRBD2; V gene: TRBV4-2; J gene: TRBJ2-3; clone size: NA; CDR3 DNA: TGTGCCAGCAGCCTCCGCCTAGCGGGGACCACAGATACGCAGTATTTT; CDR3 protein: CASSLRLAGTTDTQYF
D gene: NA; V gene: TRBV5-1; J gene: TRBJ2-7; clone size: once; CDR3 DNA: TGCGCCAGCAGCTTGGACAGGGAGTACGAGCAGTACTTC; CDR3 protein: CASSLDREYEQYF
D gene: NA; V gene: TRBV7-9; J gene: TRBJ2-7; clone size: NA; CDR3 DNA: TGTGCCAGCAGCTTATTTCAGGATGGCGAGCAGTACTTC; CDR3 protein: CASSLFQDGEQYF
D gene: NA; V gene: TRBV2; J gene: TRBJ1-2; clone size: NA; CDR3 DNA: TGTGCCAGCAGTGACTTGACAGGTGACAGCTATGGCTACACCTTC; CDR3 protein: CASSDLTGDSYGYTF
D gene: TRBD1; V gene: TRBV28; J gene: TRBJ1-4; clone size: once; CDR3 DNA: TGTGCCAGCAAGCGTGGGACAGCTATTAATGAAAAACTGTTTTTT; CDR3 protein: CASKRGTAINEKLFF
D gene: TRBD1; V gene: TRBV4-2; J gene: TRBJ2-1; clone size: NA; CDR3 DNA: TGTGCCAGCAGCCAAGATTCGGACAGGCCCCTTTCTCCCTACAATGAGCAGTTCTTC; CDR3 protein: CASSQDSDRPLSPYNEQFF
D gene: NA; V gene: TRBV9; J gene: TRBJ2-5; clone size: NA; CDR3 DNA: TGTGCCAGCAGCGCGACAGGCCACCAAGAGACCCAGTACTTC; CDR3 protein: CASSATGHQETQYF
D gene: NA; V gene: TRBV19; J gene: TRBJ1-1; clone size: few; CDR3 DNA: TGTGCCAGTAGTCCCCAGACAGGTAACACTGAAGCTTTCTTT; CDR3 protein: CASSPQTGNTEAFF
D gene: TRBD2; V gene: TRBV29-1; J gene: TRBJ2-1; clone size: once; CDR3 DNA: TGCAGCGTTGGGAGCGGGAGCGCCGGGGGTGAGCAGTTCTTC; CDR3 protein: CSVGSGSAGGEQFF
D gene: NA; V gene: TRBV18; J gene: TRBJ1-2; clone size: NA; CDR3 DNA: TGTGCCAGCTCACCACCATCCGGGAATAACTATGGCTACACCTTC; CDR3 protein: CASSPPSGNNYGYTF
D gene: TRBD2; V gene: TRBV4-1; J gene: TRBJ2-3; clone size: NA; CDR3 DNA: TGCGCCAGCAGCAGGGACAGGTCAGCGGGAGGGCGCACAGATACGCAGTATTTT; CDR3 protein: CASSRDRSAGGRTDTQYF
D gene: NA; V gene: TRBV29-1; J gene: TRBJ1-2; clone size: NA; CDR3 DNA: TGCAGCGTCGACAGGACAGCTAACTATGGCTACACCTTC; CDR3 protein: CSVDRTANYGYTF